This T cell receptor (beta chain) was sequenced for a study of blood T cell repertoires in COVID-19. For the study at large: Some COVID-19 samples were acute and others convalescent; all came from the United States, Italy and Spain. From T cells, B-cell-depleted T cells, or PBMCs came the material, which was cDNA or gDNA.

In the study's own analysis: Counts of nucleated cells, estimated from reference gene primer amplification, were obtained. Data came from immunoSEQ multiplex PCR; TCRdb stores just in-frame clones and leaves some out. V and J calls plus clone size are reproduced from that table; the DNA served to infer D and trimming. The data show around 82,000 clones, around 89% seen once. The CDR3 length is 17 residues. V shed 4 bases, J shed 0 bases, and the junction held 5 bases outside the gene matches. Germline V gene data show CDR1 as KGHDR and CDR2 as SFDVKD. The sample consisted of peripheral blood. The clonotype originates from a man between 65 and 85 years old with active or convalescent COVID-19. The chain links TRBV24-1 to TRBJ2-2, with TRBD2 matching 9 bases. The CDR3 DNA sequence: TGTGCCACCAGTGAGTGGCTAGCGGGGACGAACACCGGGGAGCTGTTTTTT. Residues: CATSEWLAGTNTGELFF.